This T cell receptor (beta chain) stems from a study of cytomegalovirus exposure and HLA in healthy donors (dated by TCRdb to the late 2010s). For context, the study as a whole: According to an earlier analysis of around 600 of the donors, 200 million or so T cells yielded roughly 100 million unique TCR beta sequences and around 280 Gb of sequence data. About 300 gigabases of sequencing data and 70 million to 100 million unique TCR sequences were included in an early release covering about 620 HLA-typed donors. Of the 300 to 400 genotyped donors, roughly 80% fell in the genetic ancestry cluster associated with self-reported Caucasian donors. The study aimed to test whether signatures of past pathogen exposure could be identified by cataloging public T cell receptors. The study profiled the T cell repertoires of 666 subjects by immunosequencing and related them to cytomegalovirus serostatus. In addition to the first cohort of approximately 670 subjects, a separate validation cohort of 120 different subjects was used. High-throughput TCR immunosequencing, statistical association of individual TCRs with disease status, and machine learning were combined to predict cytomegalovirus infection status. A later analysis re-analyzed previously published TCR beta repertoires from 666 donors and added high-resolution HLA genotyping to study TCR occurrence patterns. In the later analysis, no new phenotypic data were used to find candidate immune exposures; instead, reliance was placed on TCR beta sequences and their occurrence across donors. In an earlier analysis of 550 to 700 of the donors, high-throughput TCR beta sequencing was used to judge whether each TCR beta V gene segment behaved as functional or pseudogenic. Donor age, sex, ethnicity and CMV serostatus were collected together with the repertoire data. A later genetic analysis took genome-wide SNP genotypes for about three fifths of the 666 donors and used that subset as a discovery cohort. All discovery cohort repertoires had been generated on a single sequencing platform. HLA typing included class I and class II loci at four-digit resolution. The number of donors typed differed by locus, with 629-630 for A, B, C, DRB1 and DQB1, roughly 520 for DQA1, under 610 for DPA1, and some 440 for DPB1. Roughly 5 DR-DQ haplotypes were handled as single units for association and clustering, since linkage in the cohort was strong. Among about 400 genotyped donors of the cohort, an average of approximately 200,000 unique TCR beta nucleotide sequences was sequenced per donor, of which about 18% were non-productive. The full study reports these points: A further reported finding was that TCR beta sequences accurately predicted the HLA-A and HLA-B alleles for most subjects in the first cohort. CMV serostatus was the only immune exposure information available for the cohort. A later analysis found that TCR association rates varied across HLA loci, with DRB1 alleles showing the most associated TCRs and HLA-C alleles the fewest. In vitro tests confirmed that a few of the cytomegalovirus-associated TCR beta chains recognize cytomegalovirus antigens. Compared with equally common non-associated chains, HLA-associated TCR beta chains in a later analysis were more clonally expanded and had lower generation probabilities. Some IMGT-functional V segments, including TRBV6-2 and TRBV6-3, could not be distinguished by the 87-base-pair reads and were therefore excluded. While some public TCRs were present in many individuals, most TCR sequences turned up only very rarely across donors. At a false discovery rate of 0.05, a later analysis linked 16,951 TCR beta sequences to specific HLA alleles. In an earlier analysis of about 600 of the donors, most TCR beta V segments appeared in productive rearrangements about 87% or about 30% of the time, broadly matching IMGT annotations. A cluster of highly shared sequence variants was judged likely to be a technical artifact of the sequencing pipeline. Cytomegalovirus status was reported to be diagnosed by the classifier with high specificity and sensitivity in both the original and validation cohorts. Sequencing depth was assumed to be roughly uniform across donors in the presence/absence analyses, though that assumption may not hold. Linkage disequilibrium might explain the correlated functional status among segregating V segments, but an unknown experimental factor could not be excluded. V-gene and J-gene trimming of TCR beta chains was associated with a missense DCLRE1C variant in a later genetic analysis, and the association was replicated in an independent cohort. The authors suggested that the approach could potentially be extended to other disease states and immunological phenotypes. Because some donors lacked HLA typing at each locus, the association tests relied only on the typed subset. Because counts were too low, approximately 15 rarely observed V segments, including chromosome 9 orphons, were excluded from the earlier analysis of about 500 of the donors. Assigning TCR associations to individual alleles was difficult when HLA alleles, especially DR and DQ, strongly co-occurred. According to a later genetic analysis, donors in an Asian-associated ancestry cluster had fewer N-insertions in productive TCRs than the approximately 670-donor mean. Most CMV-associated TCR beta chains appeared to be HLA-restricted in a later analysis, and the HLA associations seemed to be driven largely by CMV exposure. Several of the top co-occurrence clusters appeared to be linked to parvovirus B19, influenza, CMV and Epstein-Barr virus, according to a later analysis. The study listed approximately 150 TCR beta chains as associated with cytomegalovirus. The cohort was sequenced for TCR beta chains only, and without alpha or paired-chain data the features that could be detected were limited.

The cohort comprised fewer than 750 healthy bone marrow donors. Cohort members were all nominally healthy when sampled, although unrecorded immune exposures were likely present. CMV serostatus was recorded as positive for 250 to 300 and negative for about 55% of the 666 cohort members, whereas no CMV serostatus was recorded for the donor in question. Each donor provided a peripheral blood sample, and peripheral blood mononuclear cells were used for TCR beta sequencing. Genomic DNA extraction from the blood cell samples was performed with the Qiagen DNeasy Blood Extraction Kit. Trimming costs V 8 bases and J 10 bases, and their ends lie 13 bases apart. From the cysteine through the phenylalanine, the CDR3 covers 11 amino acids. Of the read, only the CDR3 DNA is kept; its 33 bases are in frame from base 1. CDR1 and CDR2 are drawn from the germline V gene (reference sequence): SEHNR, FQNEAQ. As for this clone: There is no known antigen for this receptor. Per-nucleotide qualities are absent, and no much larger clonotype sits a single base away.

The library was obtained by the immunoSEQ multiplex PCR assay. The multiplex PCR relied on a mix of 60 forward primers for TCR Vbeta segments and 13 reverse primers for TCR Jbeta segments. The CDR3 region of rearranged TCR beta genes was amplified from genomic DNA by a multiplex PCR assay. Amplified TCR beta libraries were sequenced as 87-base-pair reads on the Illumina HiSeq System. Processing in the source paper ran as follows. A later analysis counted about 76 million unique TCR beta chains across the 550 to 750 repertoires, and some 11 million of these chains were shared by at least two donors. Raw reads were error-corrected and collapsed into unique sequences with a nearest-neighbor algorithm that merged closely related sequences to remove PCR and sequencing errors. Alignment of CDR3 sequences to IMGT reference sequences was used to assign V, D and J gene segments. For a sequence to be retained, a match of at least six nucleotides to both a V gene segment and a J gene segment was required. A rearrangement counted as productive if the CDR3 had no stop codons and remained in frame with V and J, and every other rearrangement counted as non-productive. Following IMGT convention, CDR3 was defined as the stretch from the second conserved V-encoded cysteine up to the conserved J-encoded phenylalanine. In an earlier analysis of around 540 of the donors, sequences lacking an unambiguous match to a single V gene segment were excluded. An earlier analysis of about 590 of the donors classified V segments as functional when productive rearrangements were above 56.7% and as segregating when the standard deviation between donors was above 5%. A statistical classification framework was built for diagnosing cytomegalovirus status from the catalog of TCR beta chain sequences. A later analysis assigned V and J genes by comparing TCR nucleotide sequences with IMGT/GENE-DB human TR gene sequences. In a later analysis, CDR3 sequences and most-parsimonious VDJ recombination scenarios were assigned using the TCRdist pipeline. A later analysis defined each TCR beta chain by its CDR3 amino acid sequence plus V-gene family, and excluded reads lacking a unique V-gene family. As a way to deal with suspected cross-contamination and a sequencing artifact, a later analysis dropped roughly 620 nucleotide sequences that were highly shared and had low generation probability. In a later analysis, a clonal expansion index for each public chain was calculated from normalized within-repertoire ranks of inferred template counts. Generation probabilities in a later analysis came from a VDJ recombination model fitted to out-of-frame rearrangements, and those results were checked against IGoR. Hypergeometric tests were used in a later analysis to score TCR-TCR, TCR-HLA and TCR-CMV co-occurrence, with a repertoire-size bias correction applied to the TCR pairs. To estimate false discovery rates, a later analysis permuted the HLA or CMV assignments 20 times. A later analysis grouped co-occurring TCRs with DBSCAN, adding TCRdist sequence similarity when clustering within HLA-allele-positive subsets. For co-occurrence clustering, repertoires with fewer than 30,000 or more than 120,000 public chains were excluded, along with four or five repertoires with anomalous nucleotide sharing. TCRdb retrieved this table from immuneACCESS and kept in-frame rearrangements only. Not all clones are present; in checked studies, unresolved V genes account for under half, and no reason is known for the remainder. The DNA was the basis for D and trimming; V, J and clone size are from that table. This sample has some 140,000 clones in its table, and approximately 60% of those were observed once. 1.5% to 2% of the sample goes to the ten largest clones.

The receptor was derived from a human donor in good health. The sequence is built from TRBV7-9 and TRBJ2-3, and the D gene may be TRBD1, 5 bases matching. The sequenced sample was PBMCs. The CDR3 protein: CASCLRDPQYF. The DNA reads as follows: TGTGCCAGCTGTCTCAGGGATCCGCAGTATTTT.